This TCR beta chain was captured in a study of T cell responses to AZD1222 COVID-19 vaccine. Overall study context: Second-dose groups at about 4 or about 12 weeks were pooled. General study points: Repertoire sampling was restricted to post-peak T cell response timepoints.

Produced via immunoSEQ multiplex PCR; TCRdb's table is partial and in-frame only. Altogether some 85,000 clones are present, about 85% being singletons, with the ten largest covering about 23%. On this clone: What it binds is unknown.

This sequence originates from an adult in good health. The sample here was peripheral blood, taken on day 0 of AZD1222 vaccination.

The CDR3 is CASSIQVYSNQPQHF. The CDR3 coding sequence is TGTGCCAGTAGTATTCAGGTTTATAGCAATCAGCCCCAGCATTTT. The chain uses TRBV19 and TRBJ1-5, with D unclear. V lost 3 bases to trimming and J lost 0 bases, with 9 bases between them. The CDR3 totals 15 residues. Germline CDR1 reads LNHDA; CDR2 reads SQIVND (reference sequence).